Listed below are T cell receptor beta chains from one sample, sequenced in a study of blood T cell repertoires in COVID-19. Sequencing used immunoSEQ multiplex PCR; TCRdb keeps in-frame clones, though not all of them. This repertoire shows about 160,000 clones, approximately 88% found once; its top ten account for about 6.3%. The sample comprised PBMCs or T cells enriched from blood (not recorded which). Receptor source: a woman between 45 and 60 years old who had recovered from COVID-19. Both conserved end residues are part of each CDR3. D genes are given only for firm matches. Only part of the rows carry a size: once, few, many, or a class if the clone is expanded.

TRBJ1-1 TRBD1 TRBV28 - TGTGCCAGCAGACTCGGGACAGGGGCGGGCACTGAAGCTTTCTTT CASRLGTGAGTEAFF
TRBJ1-1 - TRBV9 once TGTGCCAGCGGAACAGCTCCGAACACTGAAGCTTTCTTT CASGTAPNTEAFF
TRBJ1-1 - TRBV11-3 - TGTGCCAGCAGCTCCGGGACACCGAACACTGAAGCTTTCTTT CASSSGTPNTEAFF
TRBJ2-7 - TRBV6-5 few TGTGCCAGCAGTTACGGGCGGGGCGCCTCCTACGAGCAGTACTTC CASSYGRGASYEQYF
TRBJ2-3 - TRBV2 - TGTGCCAGCAGGGGGCCCTGGGCAGATACGCAGTATTTT CASRGPWADTQYF
TRBJ1-1 - TRBV12-5 - TGTGCTAGTGGCCCCATTGGCAGTCTTACCACTGAAGCTTTCTTT CASGPIGSLTTEAFF
TRBJ2-3 TRBD2 TRBV9 few TGTGCCAGCAGCGTAGGGGCGGGGGATCGGGATACGCAGTATTTT CASSVGAGDRDTQYF
TRBJ1-1 - TRBV5-1 - TGCGCCAGCAGCTTGACAGCGAACACTGAAGCTTTCTTT CASSLTANTEAFF
TRBJ1-2 - TRBV5-8 - TGTGCCAGCAGCTTTCTAGCCAGGACCTATGGCTACACCTTC CASSFLARTYGYTF
TRBJ2-2 TRBD2 TRBV29-1 - TGCAGCGCCTTCGGGGGGGGCGGTTCCGCCGGGGAGCTGTTTTTT CSAFGGGGSAGELFF
TRBJ1-2 - TRBV12-3/TRBV12-4 - TGTGCCGTCTTACGGGGGGAAACTAATGGCTACACCTTC CAVLRGETNGYTF
TRBJ1-1 - TRBV6-1 - TGTGCCAGCAGTGAAAATCTAGGTGGAACTGAAGCTTTCTTT CASSENLGGTEAFF
TRBJ2-3 TRBD2 TRBV11-2 - TGTGCCAGCAGCTTAGACCCCAGCGGGGGGGCTACGGATACGCAGTATTTT CASSLDPSGGATDTQYF
TRBJ2-1 TRBD2 TRBV11-3 - TGTGCCAGCAGCTTAGCCGGGACTAGCGGGAACGAGCAGTTCTTC CASSLAGTSGNEQFF
TRBJ2-7 TRBD2 TRBV19 - TGTGCCAGTAGTTCCCTAGCGGGGGCCTACGAGCAGTACTTC CASSSLAGAYEQYF
TRBJ2-5 - TRBV12-3/TRBV12-4 few TGTGCCAGCGCCTCTCACAACCAAGAGACCCAGTACTTC CASASHNQETQYF
TRBJ1-5 TRBD1 TRBV5-8 once TGTGCCAGCAGCTTGTACAGGGGATCGGGCAATCAGCCCCAGCATTTT CASSLYRGSGNQPQHF
TRBJ1-5 - TRBV19 - TGTGCCAGTAGTACAGCAGGGACATCAAATCAGCCCCAGCATTTT CASSTAGTSNQPQHF
TRBJ2-7 TRBD1 TRBV5-1 - TGCGCCAGCAGCACGGAGACAGGGAGACCGTACTTC CASSTETGRPYF
TRBJ1-6 - TRBV4-3 once TGCGCCAGCAGCCAAGGGAGGAACAATTCACCCCTCCACTTT CASSQGRNNSPLHF
TRBJ2-3 TRBD2 TRBV11-3 - TGTGCCAGCAGCCCCCCAGGCGGGGGGGCAGATACGCAGTATTTT CASSPPGGGADTQYF
TRBJ2-3 TRBD1 TRBV15 - TGTGCCACCAGCACATTCGGACAGGGTGAAGATACGCAGTATTTT CATSTFGQGEDTQYF
TRBJ1-1 - TRBV25-1 - TGTGCCAGCAGTGATAGACAGACGAACACTGAAGCTTTCTTT CASSDRQTNTEAFF
TRBJ2-2 TRBD2 TRBV6-2/TRBV6-3 - TGTGCCAGCAGTGAGCGGGGTGATCCCACCGGGGAGCTGTTTTTT CASSERGDPTGELFF
TRBJ2-4 - TRBV5-4 many TGTGCCAGCAGCTCAAATTTAGCCAAAAACATTCAGTACTTC CASSSNLAKNIQYF
TRBJ1-6 TRBD1 TRBV6-5 few TGTGCCAGCAGAGGTACCGGGACAGGTTATTCACCCCTCCACTTT CASRGTGTGYSPLHF
TRBJ2-7 TRBD2 TRBV7-6 - TGTGCCAGCAGCTCCGGGACTACGTCGGGGGAGCAGTACTTC CASSSGTTSGEQYF
TRBJ2-1 TRBD2 TRBV2 few TGTGCCAGCAGTGAGAACGGGGGGGTGTACAATGAGCAGTTCTTC CASSENGGVYNEQFF
TRBJ2-7 - TRBV30 - TGTGCCTGGAGTTACGGGGACTACGAGCAGTACTTC CAWSYGDYEQYF
TRBJ1-2 - TRBV4-1 - TGCGCCAGCAGCCCCGCCCGGACAGTCTATGGCTACACCTTC CASSPARTVYGYTF
TRBJ1-5 - TRBV27 - TGTGCCAGCAGTTTAGGAGCGGGTAGTAATCAGCCCCAGCATTTT CASSLGAGSNQPQHF
TRBJ1-1 - TRBV29-1 - TGCAGCGTTGGAGGCAAGTCTCACGGGGCTTTCTTT CSVGGKSHGAFF
TRBJ2-7 - TRBV27 - TGTGCCAGCAGTTTCGGACAGTCGCGGTTCTACGAGCAGTACTTC CASSFGQSRFYEQYF
TRBJ1-1 - TRBV21-1 - TGTGCCAGCAGCAAAGGGTCGCCGGCAAAGAGGGACTTT CASSKGSPAKRDF
TRBJ2-7 TRBD2 TRBV4-3 - TGCGCCAGCAGCCAAGATCTTAGCGGGGGGGTCTACGAGCAGTACTTC CASSQDLSGGVYEQYF
TRBJ2-1 - TRBV14 - TGTGCCAGCAGCCAAGAATCGGGTCGGTACCATGAGCAGTTCTTC CASSQESGRYHEQFF
TRBJ1-3 - TRBV10-3 - TGTGCCATCAGTGCTCCGACAGGACCCTCTGGAAACACCATATATTTT CAISAPTGPSGNTIYF
TRBJ2-7 - TRBV11-2 once TGTGCCAGCAGCTTAGGGCAGCGGTCCTACGAGCAGTACTTC CASSLGQRSYEQYF
TRBJ1-2 - TRBV28 - TGTGCCAGCAGTTTATCCTCTCTGGACTACCCCAACTATGGCTACACCTTC CASSLSSLDYPNYGYTF
TRBJ1-2 - TRBV6-1 - TGTGCCAGCAGTGAAGGCACAGGCCTCTATGGCTACACCTTC CASSEGTGLYGYTF
TRBJ1-1 - TRBV5-1 - TGCGCCAGCAGCTACGGGACTGCCACTGAAGCTTTCTTT CASSYGTATEAFF
TRBJ1-2 - TRBV7-3 many TGTGCCAGCAGCTTAGACGGGGACTATGGCTACACCTTC CASSLDGDYGYTF
TRBJ2-1 TRBD2 TRBV4-1 - TGCGCCAGCAGCCCCATAGCGGGGGGGCAGTTCTTC CASSPIAGGQFF
TRBJ2-4 - TRBV7-2 - TGTGCCAGCAGCTTAGAAAAGGGGAATGGGGAAAACATTCAGTACTTC CASSLEKGNGENIQYF
TRBJ1-6 TRBD1 TRBV6-5 - TGTGCCAGCAGTTACACGACAGGGGACGATTCACCCCTCCACTTT CASSYTTGDDSPLHF